The present TCR beta chain was sequenced within a study of T cells in Graves' hyperthyroidism and ophthalmopathy. The length of the CDR3 is 18 residues. J gave up 1 base and V 3 bases, and 7 bases lay outside the gene matches. CDR1 SGHTA and CDR2 FQGTGA come from the germline V gene. Using RNA transcripts as the source, TCR beta CDR3 regions were amplified. Initially, a first-round RT-PCR of the TCR CDR3 employed the HTBI primer set. MiXCR, run by TCRdb on the multiplex PCR reads, gives a single entry per CDR3 protein. The sample has roughly 650,000 distinct CDR3 sequences; around 16% are singletons. What was sequenced was blood. The source of this sequence is a woman in her thirties or forties with Graves' ophthalmopathy. J is TRBJ2-6 and V is TRBV7-3; 9 bases match TRBD1. CDR3 loop: CASSFAPGQGSGANVLTF. CDR3 sequence (DNA): TGTGCCAGCAGCTTCGCACCGGGACAGGGATCTGGGGCCAACGTCCTGACTTTC.